This is a list of T cell receptor beta chains from one sample in a study of blood T cell repertoires in COVID-19. Profiling relied on immunoSEQ multiplex PCR, and the TCRdb table lists in-frame clones only, not all of them. This repertoire shows some 250,000 clones, 81% found once; its top ten account for around 2.9%. The specimen sequenced was peripheral blood. These receptors were obtained from a woman aged 55-70 years with active or convalescent COVID-19. Each CDR3 is given with its conserved first and last residue. A D gene is named only where the DNA matches it firmly. Clone size is shown for a subset of rows, as once, few, many or a class of expanded clone.

V,size,D,J,CDR3,DNA
TRBV29-1,-,-,TRBJ1-1,CSVEDFGTGKAFF,TGCAGCGTTGAAGATTTTGGTACAGGGAAAGCTTTCTTT
TRBV7-8,-,TRBD2,TRBJ2-3,CASSLNSGGSDTQYF,TGTGCCAGCAGCTTAAATAGCGGGGGTTCAGATACGCAGTATTTT
TRBV7-2,-,TRBD2,TRBJ2-3,CASSLSGGIADTQYF,TGTGCCAGCAGCCTTAGCGGGGGGATCGCAGATACGCAGTATTTT
TRBV27,once,TRBD1,TRBJ1-2,CATGTGIEGYTF,TGTGCCACCGGGACAGGGATCGAAGGCTACACCTTC
TRBV7-3,-,TRBD2,TRBJ2-5,CASSPGTSFQETQYF,TGTGCCAGCAGCCCAGGGACTAGCTTCCAAGAGACCCAGTACTTC
TRBV5-1,-,TRBD1,TRBJ1-2,CASSVPGQGGYGYTF,TGCGCCAGCAGCGTACCGGGACAGGGTGGTTATGGCTACACCTTC
TRBV7-2,-,-,TRBJ2-6,CASSPDSFLSGANVLTF,TGTGCCAGCAGCCCGGACAGTTTCCTCTCTGGGGCCAACGTCCTGACTTTC
TRBV7-3,many,TRBD1,TRBJ2-3,CASSATGDRTDTQYF,TGTGCCAGTTCAGCGACAGGGGATAGGACAGATACGCAGTATTTT
TRBV10-3,-,TRBD1,TRBJ1-4,CAIALQGAHATNEKLFF,TGTGCCATCGCACTACAGGGGGCGCATGCAACTAATGAAAAACTGTTTTTT
TRBV19,-,TRBD1,TRBJ2-1,CASSINPGGSSYNEQFF,TGTGCCAGTAGTATAAACCCAGGGGGAAGCTCCTACAATGAGCAGTTCTTC
TRBV5-1,few,-,TRBJ1-3,CASSLGRSQAGNTIYF,TGCGCCAGCAGCTTAGGGAGGTCACAGGCTGGAAACACCATATATTTT
TRBV2,-,-,TRBJ1-4,CASRTQGVGEKLFF,TGTGCCAGCAGAACCCAGGGTGTGGGAGAAAAACTGTTTTTT
TRBV6-5,-,TRBD1,TRBJ1-2,CASQGANYGYTF,TGTGCCAGTCAGGGGGCCAACTATGGCTACACCTTC
TRBV10-3,-,TRBD2,TRBJ2-5,CASAPGLPSQETQYF,TGTGCCTCAGCCCCGGGACTACCAAGTCAAGAGACCCAGTACTTC
TRBV4-3,-,-,TRBJ1-1,CASKGQGNTEAFF,TGCGCCAGCAAGGGTCAGGGGAACACTGAAGCTTTCTTT
TRBV27,-,-,TRBJ2-7,CASSLSQSYEQYF,TGTGCCAGCAGTTTATCACAGAGCTACGAGCAGTACTTC
TRBV6-5,-,-,TRBJ1-2,CASSYPPPTNYGYTF,TGTGCCAGCAGCTACCCTCCCCCCACAAACTATGGCTACACCTTC
TRBV7-9,-,-,TRBJ1-5,CASSLGRDTDQPQHF,TGTGCCAGCAGCTTAGGCCGGGACACCGATCAGCCCCAGCATTTT
TRBV5-6,-,TRBD1,TRBJ2-5,CASSRQGQETQYF,TGTGCCAGCAGCCGACAGGGACAAGAGACCCAGTACTTC
TRBV7-8,-,-,TRBJ1-2,CASSQIGGRGDYGYTF,TGTGCCAGCAGCCAGATCGGGGGGCGCGGGGACTATGGCTACACCTTC
TRBV7-2,-,-,TRBJ1-2,CASSLAAYGYTF,TGTGCCAGCAGCTTAGCGGCCTATGGCTACACCTTC
TRBV9,many,TRBD1,TRBJ1-4,CASSGVDREGGMGKLFF,TGTGCCAGCAGCGGCGTTGACAGGGAAGGAGGGATGGGAAAACTGTTTTTT
TRBV5-8,-,TRBD1,TRBJ1-2,CASSLPGQGFYGYTF,TGTGCCAGCAGCTTACCGGGACAGGGGTTCTATGGCTACACCTTC
TRBV9,-,TRBD1,TRBJ1-3,CASRAGQGAGNTMYF,TGTGCCAGCAGGGCCGGACAGGGGGCTGGAAACACCATGTATTTT
TRBV5-1,-,TRBD1,TRBJ2-2,CASSSGQGGTGELFF,TGCGCCAGCAGCTCCGGACAGGGCGGAACCGGGGAGCTGTTTTTT
TRBV28,-,-,TRBJ1-5,CASTSYNQPQHF,TGTGCCAGCACCTCTTACAATCAGCCCCAGCATTTT
TRBV7-9,once,TRBD1,TRBJ1-1,CASSSRQGENTEAFF,TGTGCCAGCAGCTCCCGACAGGGGGAGAACACTGAAGCTTTCTTT
TRBV9,-,TRBD1,TRBJ2-2,CASNLGGDTGELFF,TGTGCCAGCAACCTAGGGGGCGACACCGGGGAGCTGTTTTTT
TRBV18,once,TRBD1,TRBJ2-7,CASSPLDRGSYEQYF,TGTGCCAGCTCACCACTTGACAGGGGGTCCTACGAGCAGTACTTC
TRBV29-1,-,-,TRBJ1-2,CSVDQTDQANYGYTF,TGCAGCGTTGACCAGACAGACCAAGCTAACTATGGCTACACCTTC
TRBV19,many,TRBD1,TRBJ1-2,CASSVQGHYGYTF,TGTGCCAGTAGTGTACAGGGGCACTATGGCTACACCTTC